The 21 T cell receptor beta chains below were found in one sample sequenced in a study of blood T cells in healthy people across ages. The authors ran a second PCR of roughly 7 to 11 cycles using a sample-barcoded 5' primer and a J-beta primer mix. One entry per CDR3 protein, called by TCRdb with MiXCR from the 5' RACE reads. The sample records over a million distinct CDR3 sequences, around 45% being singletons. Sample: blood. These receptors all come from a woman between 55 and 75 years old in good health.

The CDR3 sequence: CASSGLVAQSYNEQFF. In DNA, the CDR3 is TGTGCCAGCAGTGGCCTGGTGGCTCAATCCTACAATGAGCAGTTCTTC. The chain carries TRBV25-1 and TRBJ2-1; no firm D call. The V end was cut by 4 bases, the J end by 1 base, with 14 bases between. Germline V gene lookup returns CDR1 MGHDK and CDR2 SYGVNS. The length of the CDR3 is 16 residues.

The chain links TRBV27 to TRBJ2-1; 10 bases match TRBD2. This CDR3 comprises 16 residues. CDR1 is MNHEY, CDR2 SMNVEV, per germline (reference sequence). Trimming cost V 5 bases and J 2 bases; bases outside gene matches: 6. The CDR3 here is CASSNLAGEPYNEQFF. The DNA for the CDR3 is TGTGCCAGCAGTAATCTAGCGGGAGAACCCTACAATGAGCAGTTCTTC.

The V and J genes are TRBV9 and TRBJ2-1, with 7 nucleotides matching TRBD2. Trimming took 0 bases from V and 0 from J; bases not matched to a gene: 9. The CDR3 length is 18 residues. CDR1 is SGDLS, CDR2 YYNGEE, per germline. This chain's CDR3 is CASSVDIGGRASYNEQFF. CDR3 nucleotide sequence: TGTGCCAGCAGCGTAGATATTGGGGGGAGGGCCTCCTACAATGAGCAGTTCTTC. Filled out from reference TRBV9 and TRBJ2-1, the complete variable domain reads DSGVTQTPKHLITATGQRVTLRCSPRSGDLSVYWYQQSLDQGLQFLIQYYNGEERAKGNILERFSAQQFPDLHSELNLSSLELGDSALYFCASSVDIGGRASYNEQFFGPGTRLTVL.

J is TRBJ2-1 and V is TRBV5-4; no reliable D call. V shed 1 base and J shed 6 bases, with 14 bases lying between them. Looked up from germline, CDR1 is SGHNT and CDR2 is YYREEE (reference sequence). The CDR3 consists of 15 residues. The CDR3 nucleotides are TGTGCCAGCAGCTTGAGGTGGGCCGCCCGCAATGAGCAGTTCTTC. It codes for CASSLRWAARNEQFF. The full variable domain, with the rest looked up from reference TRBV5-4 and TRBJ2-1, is ETGVTQSPTHLIKTRGQQVTLRCSSQSGHNTVSWYQQALGQGPQFIFQYYREEENGRGNFPPRFSGLQFPNYSSELNVNALELDDSALYLCASSLRWAARNEQFFGPGTRLTVL.

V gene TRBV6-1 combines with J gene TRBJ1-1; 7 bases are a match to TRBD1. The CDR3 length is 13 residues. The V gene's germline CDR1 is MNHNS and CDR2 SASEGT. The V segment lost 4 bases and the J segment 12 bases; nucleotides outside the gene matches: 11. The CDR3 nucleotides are TGTGCCAGCAGTGGAAACCGACAGGGTGAGACTTTCTTT. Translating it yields CASSGNRQGETFF.

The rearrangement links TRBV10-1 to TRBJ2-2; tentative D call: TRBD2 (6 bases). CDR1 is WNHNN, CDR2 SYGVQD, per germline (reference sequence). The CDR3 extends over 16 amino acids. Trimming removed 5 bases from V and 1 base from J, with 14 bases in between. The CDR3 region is CASSPSDYLNTGELFF. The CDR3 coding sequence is TGCGCCAGCAGTCCCTCGGACTACCTGAACACCGGGGAGCTGTTTTTT.

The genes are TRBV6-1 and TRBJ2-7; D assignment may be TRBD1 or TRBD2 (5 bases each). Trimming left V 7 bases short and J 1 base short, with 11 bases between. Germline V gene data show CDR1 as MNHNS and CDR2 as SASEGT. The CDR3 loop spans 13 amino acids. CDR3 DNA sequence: TGTGCCAGCAATCGAGGGGTGTCCTACGAGCAGTACTTC. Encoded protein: CASNRGVSYEQYF.

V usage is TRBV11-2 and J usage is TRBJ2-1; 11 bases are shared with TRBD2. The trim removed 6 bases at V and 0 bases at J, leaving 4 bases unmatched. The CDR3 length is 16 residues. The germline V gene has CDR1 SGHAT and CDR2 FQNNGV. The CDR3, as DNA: TGTGCCAGCAGACTAGCGGGAGATAACTCCTACAATGAGCAGTTCTTC. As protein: CASRLAGDNSYNEQFF.

CDR3 coding DNA: TGCGCCAGCACGATACTAGCGGAGCACCTTGGGGAGCTGTTTTTT. This encodes CASTILAEHLGELFF. This rearrangement joins TRBV5-1 to TRBJ2-2, with 8 bases that match TRBD2. V was pared by 6 bases and J by 8 bases, with 12 bases of the junction left unmatched. This CDR3 has 15 amino acids. CDR1 SGHRS and CDR2 YFSETQ come from the germline V gene.

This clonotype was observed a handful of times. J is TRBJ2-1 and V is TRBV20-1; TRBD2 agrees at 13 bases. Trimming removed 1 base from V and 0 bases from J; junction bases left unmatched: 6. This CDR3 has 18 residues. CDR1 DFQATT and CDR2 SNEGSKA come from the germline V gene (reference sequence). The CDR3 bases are TGCAGTGCTAGAGGGGTACTAGCGGGAGGGCTCTCCTACAATGAGCAGTTCTTC. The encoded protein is CSARGVLAGGLSYNEQFF.

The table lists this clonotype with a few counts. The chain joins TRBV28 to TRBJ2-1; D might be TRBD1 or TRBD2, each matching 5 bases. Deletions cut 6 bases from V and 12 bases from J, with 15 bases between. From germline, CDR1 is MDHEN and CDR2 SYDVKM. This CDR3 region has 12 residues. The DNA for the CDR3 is TGTGCCAGCAGCTTACCCCGGGGCCGGCAGTTCTTC. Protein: CASSLPRGRQFF.

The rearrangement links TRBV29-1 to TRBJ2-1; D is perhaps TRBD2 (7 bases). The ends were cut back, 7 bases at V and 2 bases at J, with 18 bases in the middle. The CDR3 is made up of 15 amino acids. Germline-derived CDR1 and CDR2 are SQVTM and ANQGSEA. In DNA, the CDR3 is TGCAGCGCGCGCGTCGGCGGGGGCGCCTACAATGAGCAGTTCTTC. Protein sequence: CSARVGGGAYNEQFF.

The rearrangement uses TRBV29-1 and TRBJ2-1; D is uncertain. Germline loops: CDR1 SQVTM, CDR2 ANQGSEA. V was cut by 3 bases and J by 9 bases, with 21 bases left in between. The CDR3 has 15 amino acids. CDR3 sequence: CSVEVWIVAHIEQFF. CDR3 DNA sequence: TGCAGCGTTGAGGTATGGATCGTGGCACACATTGAGCAGTTCTTC.

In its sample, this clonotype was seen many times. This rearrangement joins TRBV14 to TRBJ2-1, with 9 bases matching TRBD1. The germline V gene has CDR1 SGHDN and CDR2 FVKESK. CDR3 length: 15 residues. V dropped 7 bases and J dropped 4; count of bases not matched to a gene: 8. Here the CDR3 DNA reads TGTGCCAGCAAGGCACAGGGGGCCCTTTACAATGAGCAGTTCTTC. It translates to CASKAQGALYNEQFF. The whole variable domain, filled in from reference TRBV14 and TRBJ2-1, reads EAGVTQFPSHSVIEKGQTVTLRCDPISGHDNLYWYRRVMGKEIKFLLHFVKESKQDESGMPNNRFLAERTGGTYSTLKVQPAELEDSGVYFCASKAQGALYNEQFFGPGTRLTVL.

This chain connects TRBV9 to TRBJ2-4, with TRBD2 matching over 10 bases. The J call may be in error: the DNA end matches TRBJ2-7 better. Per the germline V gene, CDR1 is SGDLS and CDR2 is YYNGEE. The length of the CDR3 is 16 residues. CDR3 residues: CASSVDGTSVPYEQYF. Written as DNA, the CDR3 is TGTGCCAGCAGCGTAGATGGGACTAGCGTCCCCTACGAGCAGTACTTC.

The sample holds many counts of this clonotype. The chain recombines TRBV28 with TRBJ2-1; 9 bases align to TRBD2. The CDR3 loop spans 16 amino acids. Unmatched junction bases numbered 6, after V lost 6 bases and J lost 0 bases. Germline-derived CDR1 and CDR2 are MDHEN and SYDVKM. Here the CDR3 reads CASRASGVSSYNEQFF. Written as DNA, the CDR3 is TGTGCCAGCAGGGCTAGCGGGGTGAGCTCCTACAATGAGCAGTTCTTC. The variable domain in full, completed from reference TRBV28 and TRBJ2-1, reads DVKVTQSSRYLVKRTGEKVFLECVQDMDHENMFWYRQDPGLGLRLIYFSYDVKMKEKGDIPEGYSVSREKKERFSLILESASTNQTSMYLCASRASGVSSYNEQFFGPGTRLTVL.

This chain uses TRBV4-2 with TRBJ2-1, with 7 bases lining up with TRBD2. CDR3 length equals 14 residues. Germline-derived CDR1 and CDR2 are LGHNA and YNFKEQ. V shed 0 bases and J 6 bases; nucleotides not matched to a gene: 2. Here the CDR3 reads CASSQEGLINEQFF. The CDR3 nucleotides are TGTGCCAGCAGCCAAGAGGGACTAATCAATGAGCAGTTCTTC.

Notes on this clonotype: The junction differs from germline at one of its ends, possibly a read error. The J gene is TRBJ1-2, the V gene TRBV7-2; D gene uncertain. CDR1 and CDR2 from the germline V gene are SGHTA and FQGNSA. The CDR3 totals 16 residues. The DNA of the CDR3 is TGTGTCAGCAGCTTAGATGGCGCCAGTTTCGGCTATGGCTACACCTTC. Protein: CVSSLDGASFGYGYTF.

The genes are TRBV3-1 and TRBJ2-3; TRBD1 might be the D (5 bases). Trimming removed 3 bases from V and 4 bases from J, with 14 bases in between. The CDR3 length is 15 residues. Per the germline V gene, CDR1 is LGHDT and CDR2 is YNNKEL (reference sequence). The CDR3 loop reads CASSHGIRQPDTQYF. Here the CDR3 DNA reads TGTGCCAGCAGCCACGGAATTCGACAGCCAGATACGCAGTATTTT.

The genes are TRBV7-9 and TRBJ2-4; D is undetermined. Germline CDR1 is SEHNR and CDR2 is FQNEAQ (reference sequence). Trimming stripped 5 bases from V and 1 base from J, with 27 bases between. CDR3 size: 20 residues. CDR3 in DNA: TGTGCCAGCAGCCCTCAGGTGGGCTCCACAAGCCGGTTCGCCAAAAACATTCAGTACTTC. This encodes CASSPQVGSTSRFAKNIQYF. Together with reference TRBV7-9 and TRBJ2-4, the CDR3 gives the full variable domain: DTGVSQNPRHKITKRGQNVTFRCDPISEHNRLYWYRQTLGQGPEFLTYFQNEAQLEKSRLLSDRFSAERPKGSFSTLEIQRTEQGDSAMYLCASSPQVGSTSRFAKNIQYFGAGTRLSVL.

The CDR3 DNA is TGTGCCAGTGGGGGGACTGCAACCTACGAGCAGTACTTC. This sequence encodes CASGGTATYEQYF. This chain connects TRBV6-2 or TRBV6-3 to TRBJ2-7, with D maybe TRBD2 (6 bases). The CDR3 consists of 13 residues. Trimming shortened V by 9 bases and J by 2 bases, and 14 bases separated the two germline ends. Germline-derived CDR1 and CDR2 are MNHEY and SVGEGT.